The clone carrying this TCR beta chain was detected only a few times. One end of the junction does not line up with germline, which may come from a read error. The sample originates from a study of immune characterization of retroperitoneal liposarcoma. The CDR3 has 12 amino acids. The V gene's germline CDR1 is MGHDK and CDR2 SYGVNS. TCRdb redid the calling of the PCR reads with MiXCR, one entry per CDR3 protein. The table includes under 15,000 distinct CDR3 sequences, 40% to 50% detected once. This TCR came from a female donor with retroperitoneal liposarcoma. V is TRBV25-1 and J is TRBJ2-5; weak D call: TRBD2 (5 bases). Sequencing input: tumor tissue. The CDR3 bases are TGTGCCAGCAGTGAATCTGGAGGCCCCACGGACTTC. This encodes CASSESGGPTDF.